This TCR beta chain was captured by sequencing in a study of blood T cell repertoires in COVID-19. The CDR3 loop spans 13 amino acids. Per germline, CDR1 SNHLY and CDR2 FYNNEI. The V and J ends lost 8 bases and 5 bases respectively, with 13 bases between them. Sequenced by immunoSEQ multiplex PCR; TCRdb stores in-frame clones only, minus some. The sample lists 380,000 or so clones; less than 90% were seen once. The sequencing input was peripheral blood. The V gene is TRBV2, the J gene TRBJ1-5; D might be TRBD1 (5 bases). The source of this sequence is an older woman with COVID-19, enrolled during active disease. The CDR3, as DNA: TGTGCCAGCGGGGGGTCACCCTATCAGCCCCAGCATTTT. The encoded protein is CASGGSPYQPQHF.